This TCR beta chain was identified during a study of PD-1 blockade in mismatch repair-deficient tumors. Whole-study context: All were previously treated, progressing patients with eleven to twelve mismatch repair-deficient cancer types. Regarding the study as a whole: Rapid post-treatment expansion, then contraction, generally preceding radiologic response, marked tumor-resident clones.

In its sample, this clone was seen a few times. As yet, its antigen is unknown. Trimming took off 3 bases at V and 1 base at J, with 13 bases between the two ends. CDR3 length: 15 amino acids. The V gene's germline CDR1 is SGHDT and CDR2 YYEEEE. TCRdb keeps only in-frame clones here, not all; method: immunoSEQ multiplex PCR. This table has tens of thousands of clones, roughly 80% appearing once. TCR sequencing covered a few patients who responded to pembrolizumab. The sample here was peripheral blood, taken 44 weeks after starting pembrolizumab. The origin of this receptor is an adult with mismatch repair-deficient cancer. The V and J genes are TRBV5-6 and TRBJ1-2, with D possibly TRBD1 on 5 matching bases. The CDR3 region is CASSWGSGSNYGYTF. The CDR3 nucleotides read TGTGCCAGCAGCTGGGGATCAGGGAGTAACTATGGCTACACCTTC.